This T cell receptor beta chain comes out of a study of blood T cell repertoires in COVID-19. Overall study context: Sites in the United States, Italy and Spain provided acute and convalescent COVID-19 samples.

J was trimmed by 8 bases and V by 4 bases; bases with no gene match: 6. This CDR3 comprises 13 residues. CDR1 is SGDLS, CDR2 YYNGEE, per germline. Those who participated ranged in age from about 18 to 95 years and resided in 20 to 30 US areas. Clinical history reported by participants formed the basis on which cohorts were assigned. Authors' data handling: Nucleated cell number was recorded as an estimate derived from reference gene primer amplification. Sequencing used immunoSEQ multiplex PCR; TCRdb keeps in-frame clones, though not all of them. V, J and clone size reflect that table, while D and trimming were determined from the DNA. The top ten clones hold roughly 2.3% of a sample with some 130,000 clones, about 88% of them seen once.

The clonotype was recovered from a man in his forties with acute COVID-19. The J gene is TRBJ1-2, the V gene TRBV9, with 9 bases lining up with TRBD1. The source material was PBMCs or T cells enriched from blood (not recorded which). CDR3 region: CASSSGQGHGYTF. The CDR3 coding sequence is TGTGCCAGCAGCTCTGGACAGGGGCACGGCTACACCTTC.